The 17 T cell receptor beta chains given below trace back to one sample, sequenced in a study of T cells in Graves' hyperthyroidism and ophthalmopathy. What was amplified from RNA transcripts were TCR beta CDR3 regions. First-round RT-PCR targeting the TCR CDR3 was performed with the HTBI primer set. Each CDR3 protein gets one entry after TCRdb re-called the multiplex PCR reads with MiXCR. Among hundreds of thousands of distinct CDR3 sequences listed, 14% were seen once. The source material was blood. Receptors originate from a woman aged 18-29 years with Graves' hyperthyroidism.

This clonotype was recorded at least ten times. The CDR3 sequence: CASSLNPSGSANTGELFF. The CDR3 DNA sequence: TGCGCCAGCAGCTTGAATCCCAGCGGGAGTGCGAACACCGGGGAGCTGTTTTTT. The V call is TRBV5-1, the J call TRBJ2-2; 8 bases agree with TRBD2. This CDR3 spans 18 amino acids. Germline V CDR1 and CDR2: SGHRS, YFSETQ. Losses at the gene ends were 1 base for V and 0 bases for J; bases not matched to a gene: 8.

This clonotype occurred a few times. The chain combines TRBV5-6 with TRBJ2-1; 14 nucleotides match TRBD2. Unmatched junction bases numbered 3, after V lost 9 bases and J lost 4 bases. The CDR3 has 14 amino acids. Germline V gene lookup returns CDR1 SGHDT and CDR2 YYEEEE. Written as DNA, the CDR3 is TGTGCCACCGGACTAGCGGGAGGATACAATGAGCAGTTCTTC. Translation: CATGLAGGYNEQFF. The variable domain in full, with the rest retrieved from reference TRBV5-6 and TRBJ2-1, is DAGVTQSPTHLIKTRGQQVTLRCSPKSGHDTVSWYQQALGQGPQFIFQYYEEEERQRGNFPDRFSGHQFPNYSSELNVNALLLGDSALYLCATGLAGGYNEQFFGPGTRLTVL.

The chain is built from TRBV2 and TRBJ2-7; D unresolved. CDR3 length: 13 residues. Germline CDR1 SNHLY, CDR2 FYNNEI. Trimming cost V 6 bases and J 0 bases, with 9 bases left between them. CDR3: CASSSASSYEQYF. CDR3 DNA: TGTGCCAGCAGCAGCGCTAGCTCCTACGAGCAGTACTTC.

This clonotype was picked up a small number of times. The chain links TRBV6-1 to TRBJ2-7, with 7 bases that match TRBD2. CDR1 is MNHNS and CDR2 is SASEGT in the germline V gene. This CDR3 has 13 amino acids. The V and J ends lost 7 bases and 6 bases, in that order; junction bases with no gene match: 9. In nucleotides, the CDR3 is TGTGCCAGCACTCCCCTGGGGGGGTTCGAGCAGTACTTC. Its translation is CASTPLGGFEQYF.

Many counts were recorded for this clonotype. The CDR3 DNA reads TGTGCCACCAGCGACCAGGGTTACACTGAAGCTTTCTTT. Protein product: CATSDQGYTEAFF. J is TRBJ1-1 and V is TRBV24-1; D might be TRBD1 (5 bases). Germline CDR1 KGHDR, CDR2 SFDVKD. There are 13 residues in the CDR3. V lost 7 bases and J lost 3, with 11 bases in between.

The chain is built from TRBV13 and TRBJ1-1, with D hard to call. The CDR3 length is 14 residues. Deletions cut 5 bases from V and 3 bases from J, with 13 bases between. Germline loops: CDR1 PRHDT, CDR2 FYEKMQ (reference sequence). CDR3 region: CASSPEGFDTEAFF. CDR3 in DNA: TGTGCCAGCAGCCCCGAAGGTTTTGACACTGAAGCTTTCTTT. The complete variable domain, with remaining parts taken from reference TRBV13 and TRBJ1-1, reads AAGVIQSPRHLIKEKRETATLKCYPIPRHDTVYWYQQGPGQDPQFLISFYEKMQSDKGSIPDRFSAQQFSDYHSELNMSSLELGDSALYFCASSPEGFDTEAFFGQGTRLTVV.

The chain links TRBV7-2 to TRBJ2-1, with 12 bases matching TRBD2. After removal of 5 bases from V and 2 bases from J, the junction contained 7 bases not matched to a gene. The germline V gene has CDR1 SGHTA and CDR2 FQGNSA. The CDR3 consists of 17 residues. CDR3 residues: CASSPAGLAGAYNEQFF. CDR3 nucleotides: TGTGCCAGCAGCCCGGCGGGACTAGCGGGCGCCTACAATGAGCAGTTCTTC. Looking up the rest from reference TRBV7-2 and TRBJ2-1 gives the full variable domain: GAGVSQSPSNKVTEKGKDVELRCDPISGHTALYWYRQSLGQGLEFLIYFQGNSAPDKSGLPSDRFSAERTGGSVSTLTIQRTQQEDSAVYLCASSPAGLAGAYNEQFFGPGTRLTVL.

The chain has TRBV6-1 and TRBJ2-3; D is possibly TRBD1 (6 bases). The CDR3 covers 16 residues. CDR1 MNHNS and CDR2 SASEGT come from the germline V gene. Trimming removed 6 bases at V and 0 bases at J, with 16 bases between. The CDR3 DNA reads as TGTGCCAGCAGCTCGCGACGTGGGGGCAGCACAGATACGCAGTATTTT. It codes for CASSSRRGGSTDTQYF.

This clonotype occurred a few times. The chain uses TRBV5-5 and TRBJ2-7; TRBD2 might be the D (5 bases). The CDR3 totals 15 residues. The V gene's germline CDR1 is SGHKS and CDR2 YYEKEE (reference sequence). The V gene lost 4 bases and the J gene lost 0 bases, with 14 bases spanning the gap. The CDR3 loop reads CASSRIGGTSYEQYF. The CDR3 region has the DNA TGTGCCAGCAGCCGCATCGGAGGAACCTCCTACGAGCAGTACTTC. The full variable domain, its missing parts supplied by reference TRBV5-5 and TRBJ2-7, is DAGVTQSPTHLIKTRGQQVTLRCSPISGHKSVSWYQQVLGQGPQFIFQYYEKEERGRGNFPDRFSARQFPNYSSELNVNALLLGDSALYLCASSRIGGTSYEQYFGPGTRLTVT.

This clonotype occurred a few times. The CDR3 DNA reads as TGTGCCAGCACCCCGACAGGGTCTAAGAACACCATATATTTT. Amino acid sequence: CASTPTGSKNTIYF. The chain uses TRBV12-3 or TRBV12-4 and TRBJ1-3; the match to TRBD1 covers 7 bases. The length of the CDR3 is 14 residues. V shed 7 bases, J shed 7 bases, and the junction held 10 bases outside the gene matches.

This clonotype was counted at least ten times. The CDR3 region is CSANEGDNEQFF. CDR3 nucleotide sequence: TGCAGTGCTAATGAAGGAGACAATGAGCAGTTCTTC. The chain combines TRBV20-1 with TRBJ2-1, with no clear D. This CDR3 contains 12 residues. CDR1 DFQATT and CDR2 SNEGSKA come from the germline V gene (reference sequence). V shed 4 bases and J shed 5 bases, with 9 bases lying between them.

In this sample, this clonotype turned up many times. This chain uses TRBV20-1 with TRBJ1-1; maybe TRBD1 (5 bases). This CDR3 contains 13 residues. Deletions cut 6 bases from V and 5 bases from J, with 16 bases between. Looked up from germline, CDR1 is DFQATT and CDR2 is SNEGSKA (reference sequence). The CDR3 spells CSATTPGQTEAFF. Here the CDR3 DNA reads TGCAGTGCGACAACCCCGGGGCAAACTGAAGCTTTCTTT.

This clonotype occurred many times. V usage is TRBV12-3 or TRBV12-4 and J usage is TRBJ1-2; 9 bases align to TRBD1. V lost 5 bases to trimming and J lost 8 bases; unmatched junction nucleotides: 6. CDR3 length equals 13 residues. The CDR3 DNA reads TGTGCCAGCAGTCAGGGACAGGGTGAGGGCTACACCTTC. Protein product: CASSQGQGEGYTF.

As for this clonotype: A much larger clonotype is one base distant, so this may be a read error. The DNA is omitted, as the CDR3 cannot be located on it reliably, and the CDR3 follows TCRdb's listing. This chain joins TRBV6-2 or TRBV6-3 and TRBJ1-2; the table's D call of TRBD1 was not tested on the DNA. CDR1 MNHEY and CDR2 SVGEGT come from the germline V gene. The CDR3 adds up to 18 amino acids, both ends counted. The CDR3 spells CASSYAPGQGGLFFGYTF.

This clonotype was counted ten times or more. The rearrangement links TRBV14 to TRBJ1-6; perhaps TRBD1 as D (5 bases). CDR3 length equals 15 residues. V dropped 6 bases and J dropped 9 bases, with 18 bases sitting between them. Germline V CDR1 and CDR2: SGHDN, FVKESK. In nucleotides, the CDR3 is TGTGCCAGCAGTAACACAGGTCACGGTGGTTCACCCCTCCACTTT. Its translation is CASSNTGHGGSPLHF.

Comment on this clonotype: This may arise from a read error, as a much more abundant clone is one base away. Likely a read error: the CDR3 ends without its conserved phenylalanine or tryptophan. The V and J genes are TRBV28 and TRBJ2-7; D possibly matches TRBD1 or TRBD2 (6 bases each). The CDR3 sequence is 14 residues long. Between the trimmed V and J ends, which lost 8 bases and 5 bases, there was a span of 19 bases. Germline assignment: CDR1 MDHEN and CDR2 SYDVKM. CDR3 region: CASGRGGGQDEQYL. The CDR3, as DNA: TGTGCCAGCGGAAGAGGAGGGGGACAAGACGAGCAGTACCTC.

This sequence joins TRBV6-2 or TRBV6-3 and TRBJ2-3, with D perhaps matching TRBD2 (5 bases). The CDR3 sequence is 12 residues long. Looked up from germline, CDR1 is MNHEY and CDR2 is SVGEGT. V dropped 3 bases and J dropped 7 bases, with 8 bases sitting between them. This CDR3 reads CASSYGSNTQYF. In DNA, the CDR3 is TGTGCCAGCAGTTATGGGAGCAATACGCAGTATTTT.